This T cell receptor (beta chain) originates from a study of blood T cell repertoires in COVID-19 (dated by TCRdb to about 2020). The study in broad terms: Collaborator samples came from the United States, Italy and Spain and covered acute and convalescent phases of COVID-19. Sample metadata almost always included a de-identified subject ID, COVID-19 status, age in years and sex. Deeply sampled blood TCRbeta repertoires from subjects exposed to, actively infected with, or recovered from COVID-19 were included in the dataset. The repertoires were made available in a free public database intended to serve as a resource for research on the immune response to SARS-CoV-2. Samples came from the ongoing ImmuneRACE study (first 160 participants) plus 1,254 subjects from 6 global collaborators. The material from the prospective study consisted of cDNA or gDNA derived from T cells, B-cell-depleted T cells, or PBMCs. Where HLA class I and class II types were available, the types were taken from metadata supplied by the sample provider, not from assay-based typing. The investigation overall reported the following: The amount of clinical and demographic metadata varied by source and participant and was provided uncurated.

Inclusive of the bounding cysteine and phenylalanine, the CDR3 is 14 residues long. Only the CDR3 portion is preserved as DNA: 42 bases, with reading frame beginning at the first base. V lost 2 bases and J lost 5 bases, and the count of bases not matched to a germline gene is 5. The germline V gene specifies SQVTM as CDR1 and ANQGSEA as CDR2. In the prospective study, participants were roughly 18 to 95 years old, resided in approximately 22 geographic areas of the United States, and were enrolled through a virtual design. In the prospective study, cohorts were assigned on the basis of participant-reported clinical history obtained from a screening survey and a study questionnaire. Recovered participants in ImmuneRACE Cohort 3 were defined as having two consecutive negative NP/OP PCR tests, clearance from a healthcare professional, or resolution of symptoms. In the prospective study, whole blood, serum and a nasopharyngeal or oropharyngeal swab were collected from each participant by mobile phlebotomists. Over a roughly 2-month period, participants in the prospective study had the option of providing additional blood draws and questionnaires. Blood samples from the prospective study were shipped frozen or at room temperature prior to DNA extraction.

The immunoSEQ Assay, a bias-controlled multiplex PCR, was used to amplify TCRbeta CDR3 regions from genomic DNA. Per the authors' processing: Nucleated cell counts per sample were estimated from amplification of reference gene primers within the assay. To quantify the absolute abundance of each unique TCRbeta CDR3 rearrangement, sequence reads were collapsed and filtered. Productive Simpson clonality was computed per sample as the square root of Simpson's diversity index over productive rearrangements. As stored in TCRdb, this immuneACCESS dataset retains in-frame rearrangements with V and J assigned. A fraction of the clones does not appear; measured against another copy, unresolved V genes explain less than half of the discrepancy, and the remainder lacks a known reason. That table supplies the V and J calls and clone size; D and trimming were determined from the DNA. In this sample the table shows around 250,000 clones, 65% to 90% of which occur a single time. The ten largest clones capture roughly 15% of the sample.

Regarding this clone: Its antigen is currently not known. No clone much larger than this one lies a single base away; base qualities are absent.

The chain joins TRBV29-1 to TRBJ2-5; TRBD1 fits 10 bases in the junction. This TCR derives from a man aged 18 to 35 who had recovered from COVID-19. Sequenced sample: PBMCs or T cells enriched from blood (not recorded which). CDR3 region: CSVERDRGTETQYF. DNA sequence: TGCAGCGTTGAACGGGACAGGGGAACTGAGACCCAGTACTTC.